This section outlines one T cell receptor beta chain sequence together with its context. Its target is unknown. Clones were sequenced by immunoSEQ multiplex PCR, and TCRdb holds only the in-frame ones, with some missing. The table records some 130,000 clones, 88% of them present only once. The data were taken from a study of T cell responses to AZD1222 COVID-19 vaccine. Study-wide points: There were mostly white British donors and more females than males, and clonal diversity was possibly underestimated.

Germline-derived CDR1 and CDR2 are KGHSH and LQKENI. V shed 3 bases and J 3 bases; nucleotides not matched to a gene: 3. CDR3 length: 15 amino acids. The chain links TRBV18 to TRBJ2-1, with 9 bases identical to TRBD1. The sequencing here drew on peripheral blood, taken on day 0 of AZD1222 vaccination. This receptor was identified in an adult in good health. The CDR3 DNA reads as TGTGCCAGCTCACCGACAGGGGGAAGCTACAATGAGCAGTTCTTC. This gives the protein CASSPTGGSYNEQFF.